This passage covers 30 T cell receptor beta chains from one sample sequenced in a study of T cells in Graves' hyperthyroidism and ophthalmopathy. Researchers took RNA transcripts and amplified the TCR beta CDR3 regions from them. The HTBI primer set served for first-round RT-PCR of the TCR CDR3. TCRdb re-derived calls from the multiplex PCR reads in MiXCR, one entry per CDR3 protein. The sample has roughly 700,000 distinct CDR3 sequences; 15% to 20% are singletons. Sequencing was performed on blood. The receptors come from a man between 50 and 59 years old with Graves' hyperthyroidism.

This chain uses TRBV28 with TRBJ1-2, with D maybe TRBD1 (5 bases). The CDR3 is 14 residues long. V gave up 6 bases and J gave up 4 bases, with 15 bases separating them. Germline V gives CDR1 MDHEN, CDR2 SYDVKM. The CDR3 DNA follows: TGTGCCAGCAGCCCACACATTACAGGCTATGGCTACACCTTC. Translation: CASSPHITGYGYTF.

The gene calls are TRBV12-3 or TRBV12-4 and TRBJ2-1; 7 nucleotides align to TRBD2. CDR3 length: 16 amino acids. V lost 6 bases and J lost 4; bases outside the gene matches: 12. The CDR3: CASSRTIGAGYNEQFF. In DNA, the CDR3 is TGTGCCAGCAGCCGAACTATAGGAGCGGGATACAATGAGCAGTTCTTC.

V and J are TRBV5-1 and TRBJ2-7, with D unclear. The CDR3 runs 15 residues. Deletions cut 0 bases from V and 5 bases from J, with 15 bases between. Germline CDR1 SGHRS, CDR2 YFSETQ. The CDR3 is CASSLVIDTGHEQYF. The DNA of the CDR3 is TGCGCCAGCAGCTTGGTAATCGACACGGGCCACGAGCAGTACTTC. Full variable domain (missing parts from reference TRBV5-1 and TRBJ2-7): KAGVTQTPRYLIKTRGQQVTLSCSPISGHRSVSWYQQTPGQGLQFLFEYFSETQRNKGNFPGRFSGRQFSNSRSEMNVSTLELGDSALYLCASSLVIDTGHEQYFGPGTRLTVT.

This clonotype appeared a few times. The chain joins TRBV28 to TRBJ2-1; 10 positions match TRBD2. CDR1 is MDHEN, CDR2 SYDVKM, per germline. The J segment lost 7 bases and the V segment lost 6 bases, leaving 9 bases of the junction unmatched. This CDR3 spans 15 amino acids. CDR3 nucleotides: TGTGCCAGCAGAACACTAGCGGGATTGTTAAATGAGCAGTTCTTC. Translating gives CASRTLAGLLNEQFF.

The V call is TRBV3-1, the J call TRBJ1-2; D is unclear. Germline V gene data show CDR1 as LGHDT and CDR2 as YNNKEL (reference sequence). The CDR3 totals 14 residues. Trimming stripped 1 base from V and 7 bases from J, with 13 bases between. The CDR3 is CASSQAVQRGGYTF. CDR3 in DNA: TGTGCCAGCAGCCAAGCGGTACAGCGGGGTGGCTACACCTTC. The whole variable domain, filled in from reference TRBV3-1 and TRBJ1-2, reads DTAVSQTPKYLVTQMGNDKSIKCEQNLGHDTMYWYKQDSKKFLKIMFSYNNKELIINETVPNRFSPKSPDKAHLNLHINSLELGDSAVYFCASSQAVQRGGYTFGSGTRLTVV.

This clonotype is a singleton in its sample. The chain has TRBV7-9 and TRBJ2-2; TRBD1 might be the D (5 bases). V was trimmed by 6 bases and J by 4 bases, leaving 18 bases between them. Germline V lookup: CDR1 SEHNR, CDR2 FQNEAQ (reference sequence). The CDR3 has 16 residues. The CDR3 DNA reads TGTGCCAGCAGAGACGGAAACCAGGGCCTCACCGGGGAGCTGTTTTTT. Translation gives CASRDGNQGLTGELFF.

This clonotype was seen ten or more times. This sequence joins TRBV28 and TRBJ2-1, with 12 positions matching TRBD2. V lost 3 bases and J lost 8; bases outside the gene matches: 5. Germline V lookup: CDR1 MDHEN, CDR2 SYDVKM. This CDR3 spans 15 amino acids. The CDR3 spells CASSFRLAGAHEQFF. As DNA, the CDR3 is TGTGCCAGCAGTTTCAGACTAGCGGGAGCCCATGAGCAGTTCTTC.

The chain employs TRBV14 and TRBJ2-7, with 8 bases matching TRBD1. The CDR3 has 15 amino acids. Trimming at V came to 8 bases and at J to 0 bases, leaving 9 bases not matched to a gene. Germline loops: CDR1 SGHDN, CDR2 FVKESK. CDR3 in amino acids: CASGAGQGISYEQYF. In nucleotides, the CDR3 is TGTGCCAGCGGAGCAGGACAGGGAATCTCCTACGAGCAGTACTTC.

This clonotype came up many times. CDR3 bases: TGCAGCGTCGCCGGTGGAGGGGCGCCCACTGAAGCTTTCTTT. Translating it yields CSVAGGGAPTEAFF. The chain joins TRBV29-1 to TRBJ1-1; maybe TRBD1 (5 bases). CDR3 size: 14 residues. CDR1 SQVTM and CDR2 ANQGSEA come from the germline V gene. Trimming left V 6 bases short and J 4 bases short, with 18 bases between. Full variable domain (outside the CDR3, taken from reference TRBV29-1 and TRBJ1-1): SAVISQKPSRDICQRGTSLTIQCQVDSQVTMMFWYRQQPGQSLTLIATANQGSEATYESGFVIDKFPISRPNLTFSTLTVSNMSPEDSSIYLCSVAGGGAPTEAFFGQGTRLTVV.

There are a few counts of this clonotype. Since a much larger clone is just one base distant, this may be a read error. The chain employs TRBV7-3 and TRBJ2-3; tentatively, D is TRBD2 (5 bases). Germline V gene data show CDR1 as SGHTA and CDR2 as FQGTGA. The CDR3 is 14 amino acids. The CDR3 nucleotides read TGTGCCAGCAGCGAAGGACTCCTCACAGATACGCGGTATTTT. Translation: CASSEGLLTDTRYF. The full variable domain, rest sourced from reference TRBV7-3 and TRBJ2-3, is GAGVSQTPSNKVTEKGKYVELRCDPISGHTALYWYRQSLGQGPEFLIYFQGTGAADDSGLPNDRFFAVRPEGSVSTLKIQRTERGDSAVYLCASSEGLLTDTRYFGPGTRLTVL.

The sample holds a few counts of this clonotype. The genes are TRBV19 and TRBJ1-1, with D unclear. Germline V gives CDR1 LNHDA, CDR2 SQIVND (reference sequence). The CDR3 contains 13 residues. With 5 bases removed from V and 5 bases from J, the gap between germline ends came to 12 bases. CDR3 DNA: TGTGCCAGTAGTCCCGGGATCAGTACTGAAGCTTTCTTT. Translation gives CASSPGISTEAFF.

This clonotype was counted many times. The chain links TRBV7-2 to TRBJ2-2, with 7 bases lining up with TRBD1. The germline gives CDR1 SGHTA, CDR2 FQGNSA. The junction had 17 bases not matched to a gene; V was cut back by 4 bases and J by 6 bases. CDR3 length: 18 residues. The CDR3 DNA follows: TGTGCCAGCAGCTCCCCAAAAGGGGGCGCCGTAAAAGCCGGGGAGCTGTTTTTT. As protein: CASSSPKGGAVKAGELFF.

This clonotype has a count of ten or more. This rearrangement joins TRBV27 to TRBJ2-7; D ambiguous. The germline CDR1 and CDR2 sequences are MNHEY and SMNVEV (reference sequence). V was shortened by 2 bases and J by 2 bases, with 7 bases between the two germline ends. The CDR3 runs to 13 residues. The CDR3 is CASSLTEAYEQYF. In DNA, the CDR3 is TGTGCCAGCAGTTTAACAGAAGCCTACGAGCAGTACTTC.

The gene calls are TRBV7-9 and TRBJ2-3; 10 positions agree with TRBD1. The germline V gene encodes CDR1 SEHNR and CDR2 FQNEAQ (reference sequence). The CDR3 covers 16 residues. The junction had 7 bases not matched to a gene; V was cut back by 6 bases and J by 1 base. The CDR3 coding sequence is TGTGCCAGCAGTGGGTCCGGGACAGGGGGCACAGATACGCAGTATTTT. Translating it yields CASSGSGTGGTDTQYF. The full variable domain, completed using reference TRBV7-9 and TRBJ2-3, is DTGVSQNPRHKITKRGQNVTFRCDPISEHNRLYWYRQTLGQGPEFLTYFQNEAQLEKSRLLSDRFSAERPKGSFSTLEIQRTEQGDSAMYLCASSGSGTGGTDTQYFGPGTRLTVL.

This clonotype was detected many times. The CDR3, as DNA: TGTGCCAGCAGTTTGGACAGGGGGCTTACTGAAGCTTTCTTT. This gives the protein CASSLDRGLTEAFF. V and J are TRBV27 and TRBJ1-1, with 11 positions matching TRBD1. Trimming took 3 bases from V and 5 from J; bases not matched to a gene: 2. Germline lookup yields CDR1 MNHEY and CDR2 SMNVEV (reference sequence). The CDR3 contains 14 residues.

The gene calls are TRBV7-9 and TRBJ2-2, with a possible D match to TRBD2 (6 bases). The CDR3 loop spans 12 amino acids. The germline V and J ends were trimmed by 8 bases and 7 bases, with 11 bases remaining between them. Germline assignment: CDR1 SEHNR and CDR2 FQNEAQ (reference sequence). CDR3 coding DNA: TGTGCCAGCTTAAAGGGAGGCGGGGAGCTGTTTTTT. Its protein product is CASLKGGGELFF. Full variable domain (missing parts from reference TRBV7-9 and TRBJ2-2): DTGVSQNPRHKITKRGQNVTFRCDPISEHNRLYWYRQTLGQGPEFLTYFQNEAQLEKSRLLSDRFSAERPKGSFSTLEIQRTEQGDSAMYLCASLKGGGELFFGEGSRLTVL.

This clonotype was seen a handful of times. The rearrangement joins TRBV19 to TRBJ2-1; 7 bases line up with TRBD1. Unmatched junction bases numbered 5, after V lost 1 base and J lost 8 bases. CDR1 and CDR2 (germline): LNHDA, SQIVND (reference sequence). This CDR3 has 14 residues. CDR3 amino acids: CASSIGEGADEQFF. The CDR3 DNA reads TGTGCCAGTAGTATAGGAGAGGGGGCGGATGAGCAGTTCTTC.

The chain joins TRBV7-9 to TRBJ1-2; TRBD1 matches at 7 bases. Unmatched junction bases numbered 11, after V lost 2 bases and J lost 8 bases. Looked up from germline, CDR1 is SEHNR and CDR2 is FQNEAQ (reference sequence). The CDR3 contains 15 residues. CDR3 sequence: CASSLRQGGLWGYTF. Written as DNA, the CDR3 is TGTGCCAGCAGCTTAAGACAGGGCGGTTTGTGGGGCTACACCTTC.

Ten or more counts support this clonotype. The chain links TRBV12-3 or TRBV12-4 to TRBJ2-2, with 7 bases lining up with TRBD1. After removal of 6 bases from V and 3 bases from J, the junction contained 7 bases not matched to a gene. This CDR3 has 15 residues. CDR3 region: CASRDRVGYTGELFF. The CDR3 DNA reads TGTGCCAGCAGAGACAGGGTTGGTTACACCGGGGAGCTGTTTTTT.

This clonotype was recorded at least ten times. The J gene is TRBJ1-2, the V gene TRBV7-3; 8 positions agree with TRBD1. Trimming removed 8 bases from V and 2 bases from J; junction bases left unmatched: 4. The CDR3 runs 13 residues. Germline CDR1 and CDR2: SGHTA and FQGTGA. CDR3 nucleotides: TGTGCCAGCGGACAGGGCCCCAACTATGGCTACACCTTC. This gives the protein CASGQGPNYGYTF.

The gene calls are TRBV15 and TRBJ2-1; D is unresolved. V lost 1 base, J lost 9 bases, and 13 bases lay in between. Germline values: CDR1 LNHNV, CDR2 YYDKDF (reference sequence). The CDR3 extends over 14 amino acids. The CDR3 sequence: CATSRGRVLVEQFF. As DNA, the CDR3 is TGTGCCACCAGCAGAGGTAGGGTTTTGGTTGAGCAGTTCTTC.

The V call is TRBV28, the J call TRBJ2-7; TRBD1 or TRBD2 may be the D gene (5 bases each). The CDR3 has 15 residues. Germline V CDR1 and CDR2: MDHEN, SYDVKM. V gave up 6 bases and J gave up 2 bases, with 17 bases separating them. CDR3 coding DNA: TGTGCCAGCAGACAACGGGACGGATCCACCTACGAGCAGTACTTC. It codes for CASRQRDGSTYEQYF.

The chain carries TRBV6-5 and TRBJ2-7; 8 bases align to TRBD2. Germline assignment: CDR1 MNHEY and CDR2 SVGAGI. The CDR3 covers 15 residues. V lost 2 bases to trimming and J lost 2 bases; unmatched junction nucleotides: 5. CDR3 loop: CASSYGPGRAYEQYF. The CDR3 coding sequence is TGTGCCAGCAGTTACGGCCCCGGGAGGGCCTACGAGCAGTACTTC.

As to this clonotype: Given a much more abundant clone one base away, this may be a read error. CDR3 protein: CASSGTGAKNEKLLF. The CDR3 DNA is TGCGCCAGCAGCGGCACAGGGGCCAAGAATGAAAAACTGCTTTTT. J is TRBJ1-4 and V is TRBV5-1, with 7 positions matching TRBD1. In germline, CDR1 is SGHRS, CDR2 YFSETQ. The CDR3 covers 15 residues. Using reference TRBV5-1 and TRBJ1-4 for the parts outside the CDR3, the full variable domain is KAGVTQTPRYLIKTRGQQVTLSCSPISGHRSVSWYQQTPGQGLQFLFEYFSETQRNKGNFPGRFSGRQFSNSRSEMNVSTLELGDSALYLCASSGTGAKNEKLLFGSGTQLSVL.

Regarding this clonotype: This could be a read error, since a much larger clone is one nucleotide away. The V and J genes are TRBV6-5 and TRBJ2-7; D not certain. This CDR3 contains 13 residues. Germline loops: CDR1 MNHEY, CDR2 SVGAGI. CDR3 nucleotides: TGTGGCAGCAGTTTGAAAAGGTCCTACGAGCAGTACTTC. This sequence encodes CGSSLKRSYEQYF.

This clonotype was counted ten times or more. This CDR3 reads CASSTIAGGPYEQFF. The CDR3 DNA sequence: TGTGCCAGCAGCACTATAGCGGGAGGGCCGTATGAGCAGTTCTTC. This chain links TRBV28 with TRBJ2-1; 11 nucleotides align to TRBD2. With 6 bases clipped from V and 8 bases from J, the junction kept 9 bases outside the gene matches. The CDR3 extends over 15 amino acids. Germline V gene lookup returns CDR1 MDHEN and CDR2 SYDVKM.

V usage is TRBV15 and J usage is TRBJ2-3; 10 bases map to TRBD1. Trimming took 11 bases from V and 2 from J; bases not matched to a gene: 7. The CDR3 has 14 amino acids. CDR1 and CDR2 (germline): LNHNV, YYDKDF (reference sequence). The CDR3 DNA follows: TGTGCCTCCTGGACAGGGGGTCACACAGATACGCAGTATTTT. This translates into CASWTGGHTDTQYF.

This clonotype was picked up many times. This CDR3 reads CASSQGLATTYEQYF. The DNA of the CDR3 is TGCGCCAGCAGCCAAGGACTAGCGACCACCTACGAGCAGTACTTC. The rearrangement links TRBV5-1 to TRBJ2-7; TRBD2 aligns across 9 bases. After removal of 4 bases from V and 2 bases from J, the junction contained 7 bases not matched to a gene. The CDR3 length is 15 residues. The germline CDR1 and CDR2 sequences are SGHRS and YFSETQ.

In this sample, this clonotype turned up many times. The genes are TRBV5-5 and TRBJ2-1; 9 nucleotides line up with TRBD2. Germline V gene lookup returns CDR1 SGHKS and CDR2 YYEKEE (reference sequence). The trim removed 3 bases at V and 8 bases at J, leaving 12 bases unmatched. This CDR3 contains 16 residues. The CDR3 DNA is TGTGCCAGCAGCTCGATTAGCGGGAGACCCGCCCATGAGCAGTTCTTC. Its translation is CASSSISGRPAHEQFF.

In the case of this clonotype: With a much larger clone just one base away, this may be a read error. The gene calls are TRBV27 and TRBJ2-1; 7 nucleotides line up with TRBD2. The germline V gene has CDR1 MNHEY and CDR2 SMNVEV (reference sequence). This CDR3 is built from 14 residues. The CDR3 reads CASSRGTTYNEQSF. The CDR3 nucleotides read TGTGCCAGCAGTAGAGGGACTACCTACAATGAGCAGTCCTTC.